This T cell receptor beta chain appears in the sequencing data of a study of blood T cell repertoires in COVID-19. In the study overall: Samples taken during acute and convalescent COVID-19 were collected in the United States, Italy and Spain. PBMCs, B-cell-depleted T cells, or T cells provided the cDNA or gDNA that made up the material.

Only in-frame clones appear in the TCRdb table, and some are missing; sequencing was by immunoSEQ multiplex PCR. The data hold under 80,000 clones, with about 83% observed a single time. This sequence originates from a man older than 75 with acute or convalescent COVID-19. Sequenced material: peripheral blood.

CDR3 bases: TGTGCCAGCTTTCCGGGACTCACGGGGCCCCAGCATTTT. Protein sequence: CASFPGLTGPQHF. The rearrangement uses TRBV6-5 and TRBJ1-5, with D possibly TRBD1 on 5 matching bases. Between the trimmed V and J ends, which lost 8 bases and 9 bases, there was a span of 17 bases. From germline, CDR1 is MNHEY and CDR2 SVGAGI. The CDR3 has 13 residues.